The clone carrying this T cell receptor beta chain was seen more than once but under ten times. There are 14 residues in the CDR3. With V trimmed by 6 bases and J by 2 bases, 7 bases remained unmatched. Germline CDR1 SGHNT, CDR2 YYREEE (reference sequence). The data stem from a study of blood T cell repertoires in COVID-19. Method: immunoSEQ multiplex PCR; TCRdb's copy keeps in-frame clones and lacks some. The sample has 130,000 to 150,000 clones, 87% seen once. The clonotype was recovered from a woman aged 40 to 50 who had been exposed to COVID-19. This sequence joins TRBV5-4 and TRBJ1-2, with 7 bases identical to TRBD1. The sequencing sample was made of PBMCs or T cells enriched from blood (not recorded which). The DNA of the CDR3 is TGTGCCAGCAACAGACAGGGCCCCAACTATGGCTACACCTTC. Translated: CASNRQGPNYGYTF.